One and the same sample provided the 29 T cell receptor beta chains below, sequenced in a study of T cell responses to AZD1222 COVID-19 vaccine (dated by TCRdb to the early 2020s). Library method: the immunoSEQ multiplex PCR assay. Imported from immuneACCESS, the table was reduced by TCRdb to in-frame sequences with V and J called. These copies leave out some clones; in studies compared against another copy, an unresolved V gene accounts for under half, and the cause of the remainder is not known. The sample table shows approximately 94,000 clones, and about 85% are seen once. In total, the top ten clones hold around 1.8% of the sample. The time point tag for this specimen amounts to: baseline before first vaccination. Here the sequenced sample was peripheral blood, taken on day 0 of AZD1222 vaccination. These receptors all stem from an adult in good health.

The chain employs TRBV15 and TRBJ1-1, with 11 bases identical to TRBD1. The CDR3 covers 19 residues. V shed 0 bases and J 5 bases; nucleotides not matched to a gene: 14. From germline, CDR1 is LNHNV and CDR2 YYDKDF (reference sequence). As DNA, the CDR3 is TGTGCCACCAGCAGAGATTGGTCATGGACAGGGGGCGCGAGAACTGAAGCTTTCTTT. It encodes CATSRDWSWTGGARTEAFF.

The chain couples TRBV5-1 to TRBJ1-1, with D possibly matching TRBD1 (5 bases). Trimming cost V 2 bases and J 4 bases, with 12 bases left between them. The CDR3 has 14 amino acids. The V gene's germline CDR1 is SGHRS and CDR2 YFSETQ. Written as DNA, the CDR3 is TGCGCCAGCAGCTTTGGGGGAGGTGGCACTGAAGCTTTCTTT. Translation gives CASSFGGGGTEAFF. Combining the CDR3 with reference TRBV5-1 and TRBJ1-1 gives the whole variable domain KAGVTQTPRYLIKTRGQQVTLSCSPISGHRSVSWYQQTPGQGLQFLFEYFSETQRNKGNFPGRFSGRQFSNSRSEMNVSTLELGDSALYLCASSFGGGGTEAFFGQGTRLTVV.

The CDR3 reads CASSQGCPRDRGRYSNQPQHF. The DNA of the CDR3 is TGCGCCAGCAGCCAAGGATGCCCCCGGGACAGGGGCAGATATAGCAATCAGCCCCAGCATTTT. This rearrangement joins TRBV4-3 to TRBJ1-5, with TRBD1 matching 10 bases. Per the germline V gene, CDR1 is LGHNA and CDR2 is YSLEER. The CDR3 has 21 residues. Trimming took 1 base from V and 0 from J; bases not matched to a gene: 15.

The chain is built from TRBV3-1 (or the pseudogene TRBV3-2) and TRBJ2-7; D is tentatively TRBD1 or TRBD2 (5 bases each). This CDR3 region has 15 residues. V was trimmed by 4 bases and J by 2 bases, leaving 15 bases between them. Germline V lookup: CDR1 LGHDT, CDR2 YNNKEL (reference sequence). CDR3 coding DNA: TGTGCCAGCAGCCGGGACCGGGACCCAGCCTACGAGCAGTACTTC. Translation: CASSRDRDPAYEQYF.

V and J are TRBV10-3 and TRBJ2-3; TRBD2 is a possible D gene (7 bases). Between the trimmed V and J ends, which lost 7 bases and 6 bases, there was a span of 20 bases. Germline CDR1 is ENHRY and CDR2 is SYGVKD. This CDR3 is 15 amino acids long. CDR3 in amino acids: CAITNSRTAGDTQYF. In DNA, the CDR3 is TGTGCCATCACTAACTCCCGGACAGCGGGGGATACGCAGTATTTT.

The chain joins TRBV4-2 to TRBJ2-7; 8 bases are a match to TRBD1. Per the germline V gene, CDR1 is LGHNA and CDR2 is YNFKEQ. After removal of 1 base from V and 2 bases from J, the junction contained 1 base not matched to a gene. The CDR3 runs 14 residues. DNA of the CDR3: TGTGCCAGCAGCCAAGCAGGGGGCGCCTACGAGCAGTACTTC. This codes for CASSQAGGAYEQYF.

The table lists this clone with a count of one. The chain recombines TRBV23-1 with TRBJ1-2, with D tentatively TRBD1 (5 bases). TRBV23-1 is filed as an ORF, its function uncertain. CDR3 length: 14 residues. V was shortened by 2 bases and J by 5 bases, with 12 bases between the two germline ends. The CDR3: CASSQPTDTYGYTF. CDR3 DNA sequence: TGCGCCAGCAGTCAACCGACAGATACTTATGGCTACACCTTC.

This chain connects TRBV7-9 to TRBJ2-1; either TRBD1 or TRBD2 may fit D (6 bases each). V gave up 5 bases and J gave up 2 bases, with 22 bases separating them. The CDR3 covers 18 residues. The V gene's germline CDR1 is SEHNR and CDR2 FQNEAQ (reference sequence). CDR3 protein: CASSPRGAGGAPYNEQFF. In nucleotides, the CDR3 is TGTGCCAGCAGCCCACGTGGGGCCGGGGGCGCCCCCTACAATGAGCAGTTCTTC.

The chain has TRBV7-3 and TRBJ2-5; perhaps TRBD1 as D (5 bases). Deletions cut 3 bases from V and 2 bases from J, with 7 bases between. CDR1 SGHTA and CDR2 FQGTGA come from the germline V gene. This CDR3 is built from 13 residues. DNA of the CDR3: TGTGCCAGCAGCTTCCAGGGTCAAGAGACCCAGTACTTC. Encoded protein: CASSFQGQETQYF.

This chain links TRBV2 with TRBJ1-1, with a tentative D call TRBD1 (6 bases). The CDR3 has 13 residues. The germline V and J ends were trimmed by 6 bases and 0 bases, with 8 bases remaining between them. CDR1 SNHLY and CDR2 FYNNEI come from the germline V gene. In DNA, the CDR3 is TGTGCCAGCAGCGGACAGTTGAACACTGAAGCTTTCTTT. This translates into CASSGQLNTEAFF.

The chain has TRBV30 and TRBJ2-2, with 8 bases identical to TRBD2. The CDR3 is 15 amino acids. Germline values: CDR1 GTSNPN, CDR2 SVGIG (reference sequence). Trimming removed 0 bases from V and 7 bases from J; junction bases left unmatched: 7. CDR3 amino acids: CAWSVSGLAVGELFF. Written as DNA, the CDR3 is TGTGCCTGGAGTGTATCTGGACTAGCCGTCGGGGAGCTGTTTTTT.

V usage is TRBV5-6 and J usage is TRBJ1-5; TRBD1 is a possible D gene (6 bases). The germline V gene encodes CDR1 SGHDT and CDR2 YYEEEE. The V gene lost 2 bases and the J gene lost 1 base, with 10 bases spanning the gap. This CDR3 is 15 amino acids long. CDR3: CASSFRQVSNQPQHF. The CDR3 DNA reads as TGTGCCAGCAGCTTTCGACAGGTCAGCAATCAGCCCCAGCATTTT.

The chain combines TRBV4-3 with TRBJ2-7; 8 positions agree with TRBD1. Trimming removed 4 bases from V and 3 bases from J; junction bases left unmatched: 11. Germline V gives CDR1 LGHNA, CDR2 YSLEER. The CDR3 is 16 residues long. CDR3 DNA sequence: TGCGCCAGCAGCCCTGGGACAGGCCAATCGAACTACGAGCAGTACTTC. Translating gives CASSPGTGQSNYEQYF.

The chain couples TRBV12-3 or TRBV12-4 to TRBJ1-1; possible D gene TRBD1, 6 bases. This CDR3 spans 12 amino acids. Trimming shortened V by 7 bases and J by 5 bases, and 11 bases separated the two germline ends. CDR3 coding DNA: TGTGCCAGCATTTTCAGGGGAACTGAAGCTTTCTTT. Translating it yields CASIFRGTEAFF.

This chain uses TRBV19 with TRBJ2-1; 9 bases are shared with TRBD1. V was clipped by 8 bases and J by 6 bases; unmatched bases: 8. CDR1 LNHDA and CDR2 SQIVND come from the germline V gene (reference sequence). The CDR3 extends over 14 amino acids. The chain's CDR3 is CASHGQGISNEQFF. The CDR3 coding sequence is TGTGCCAGTCACGGACAGGGGATTAGCAATGAGCAGTTCTTC.

The chain uses TRBV5-8 and TRBJ2-7; 8 positions match TRBD2. After removal of 4 bases from V and 0 bases from J, the junction contained 9 bases not matched to a gene. The CDR3 has 16 amino acids. The germline gives CDR1 SGHTS, CDR2 YDEGEE. The chain's CDR3 is CASSQNGLASSYEQYF. The CDR3 DNA is TGTGCCAGCAGCCAAAACGGACTAGCCAGCTCCTACGAGCAGTACTTC.

The chain joins TRBV4-3 to TRBJ1-5; no firm D call. V dropped 4 bases and J dropped 7 bases, with 11 bases sitting between them. The CDR3 runs 13 residues. CDR1 is LGHNA, CDR2 YSLEER, per germline. The CDR3 region has the DNA TGCGCCAGCAGCCTCACCCGAGCACAGCCCCAGCATTTT. Translating gives CASSLTRAQPQHF.

The chain carries TRBV19 and TRBJ1-2, with D uncertain. The ends were cut back, 0 bases at V and 7 bases at J, with 9 bases in the middle. The V gene's germline CDR1 is LNHDA and CDR2 SQIVND (reference sequence). The CDR3 contains 13 residues. The CDR3 DNA sequence: TGTGCCAGTAGTATAGACCCTTCCGCTGGCTACACCTTC. This sequence encodes CASSIDPSAGYTF.

This chain uses TRBV10-1 with TRBJ1-1; D unclear. V dropped 0 bases and J dropped 9 bases, with 11 bases sitting between them. The CDR3 totals 13 residues. Looked up from germline, CDR1 is WNHNN and CDR2 is SYGVQD (reference sequence). CDR3 DNA: TGCGCCAGCAGTGAGTCGGGCGACGGCCAAGCTTTCTTT. Protein: CASSESGDGQAFF.

This chain joins TRBV11-2 and TRBJ2-1; 8 bases are shared with TRBD1. The V segment lost 3 bases and the J segment 13 bases; nucleotides outside the gene matches: 2. Germline loops: CDR1 SGHAT, CDR2 FQNNGV. The CDR3 contains 11 residues. CDR3 residues: CASSLDRDQFF. CDR3 coding DNA: TGTGCCAGCAGCTTGGACAGGGACCAGTTCTTC.

This clone has a handful of counts. V usage is TRBV25-1 and J usage is TRBJ2-3; 9 bases line up with TRBD2. CDR3 length equals 14 residues. The junction had 1 base not matched to a gene; V was cut back by 4 bases and J by 2 bases. Germline loops: CDR1 MGHDK, CDR2 SYGVNS. The DNA for the CDR3 is TGTGCCAGCAGTGGGACTAGCGACACAGATACGCAGTATTTT. It specifies CASSGTSDTDTQYF.

The chain carries TRBV18 and TRBJ1-3, with 7 bases that match TRBD1. The J segment lost 3 bases and the V segment lost 1 base, leaving 3 bases of the junction unmatched. Germline V gene data show CDR1 as KGHSH and CDR2 as LQKENI. The length of the CDR3 is 15 residues. CDR3 loop: CASSPQGASGNTIYF. Written as DNA, the CDR3 is TGTGCCAGCTCACCACAGGGGGCGAGTGGAAACACCATATATTTT.

This clone was observed once. The chain joins TRBV5-4 to TRBJ2-1; D gene ambiguous. V dropped 0 bases and J dropped 6 bases, with 4 bases sitting between them. The length of the CDR3 is 12 residues. CDR1 is SGHNT, CDR2 YYREEE, per germline (reference sequence). This chain's CDR3 is CASSLDSNEQFF. The CDR3 bases are TGTGCCAGCAGCTTGGATAGCAATGAGCAGTTCTTC.

The rearrangement links TRBV11-3 to TRBJ2-4; no definite D call. Germline V lookup: CDR1 SGHNT, CDR2 YENEEA. V gave up 4 bases and J gave up 0 bases, with 7 bases separating them. The CDR3 length is 14 residues. CDR3 DNA sequence: TGTGCCAGCAGCTACCCTCTAGCCAAAAACATTCAGTACTTC. This sequence encodes CASSYPLAKNIQYF. The whole variable domain, remainder taken from reference TRBV11-3 and TRBJ2-4, is EAGVVQSPRYKIIEKKQPVAFWCNPISGHNTLYWYLQNLGQGPELLIRYENEEAVDDSQLPKDRFSAERLKGVDSTLKIQPAELGDSAVYLCASSYPLAKNIQYFGAGTRLSVL.

CDR3 bases: TGTGCCAGCTCACCAGAAGGAGGTTGTGAGGCATGGGGGCAAGAGACCCAGTACTTC. Its translation is CASSPEGGCEAWGQETQYF. This sequence joins TRBV18 and TRBJ2-5, with D possibly called TRBD1 or TRBD2 (5 bases each). The germline V and J ends were trimmed by 2 bases and 2 bases, with 24 bases remaining between them. CDR3 length equals 19 residues. Germline V gene lookup returns CDR1 KGHSH and CDR2 LQKENI.

Here the CDR3 reads CASSPTGVRETQYF. DNA for the CDR3: TGTGCCAGCTCACCAACGGGGGTACGAGAGACCCAGTACTTC. J is TRBJ2-5 and V is TRBV18; D possibly corresponds to TRBD2 (6 bases). This CDR3 has 14 residues. V lost 2 bases and J lost 4, with 11 bases in between. The V gene's germline CDR1 is KGHSH and CDR2 LQKENI. The full variable domain, completed using reference TRBV18 and TRBJ2-5, is NAGVMQNPRHLVRRRGQEARLRCSPMKGHSHVYWYRQLPEEGLKFMVYLQKENIIDESGMPKERFSAEFPKEGPSILRIQQVVRGDSAAYFCASSPTGVRETQYFGPGTRLLVL.

The J gene is TRBJ2-3, the V gene TRBV27; possibly TRBD1 or TRBD2 for D (5 bases each). Trimming cost V 7 bases and J 5 bases, with 13 bases left between them. Germline V gives CDR1 MNHEY, CDR2 SMNVEV (reference sequence). The CDR3 spans 13 residues. The CDR3 DNA is TGTGCCAGCACCCACGGGGCGGGAGATACGCAGTATTTT. It specifies CASTHGAGDTQYF.

The chain joins TRBV10-3 to TRBJ2-7; 10 nucleotides line up with TRBD1. Per the germline V gene, CDR1 is ENHRY and CDR2 is SYGVKD. CDR3 length equals 14 residues. V was clipped by 11 bases and J by 2 bases; unmatched bases: 9. The CDR3 DNA reads TGTGCCGCAAACCGGGACAGGGGACCCTACGAGCAGTACTTC. Its translation: CAANRDRGPYEQYF.

There are a few counts of this clone. The chain combines TRBV7-3 with TRBJ2-1, with no clear D. With 4 bases removed from V and 4 bases from J, the gap between germline ends came to 14 bases. The CDR3 loop spans 15 amino acids. Per the germline V gene, CDR1 is SGHTA and CDR2 is FQGTGA. As DNA, the CDR3 is TGTGCCAGCAGCTCCTCACACTCGATATACAATGAGCAGTTCTTC. It specifies CASSSSHSIYNEQFF.